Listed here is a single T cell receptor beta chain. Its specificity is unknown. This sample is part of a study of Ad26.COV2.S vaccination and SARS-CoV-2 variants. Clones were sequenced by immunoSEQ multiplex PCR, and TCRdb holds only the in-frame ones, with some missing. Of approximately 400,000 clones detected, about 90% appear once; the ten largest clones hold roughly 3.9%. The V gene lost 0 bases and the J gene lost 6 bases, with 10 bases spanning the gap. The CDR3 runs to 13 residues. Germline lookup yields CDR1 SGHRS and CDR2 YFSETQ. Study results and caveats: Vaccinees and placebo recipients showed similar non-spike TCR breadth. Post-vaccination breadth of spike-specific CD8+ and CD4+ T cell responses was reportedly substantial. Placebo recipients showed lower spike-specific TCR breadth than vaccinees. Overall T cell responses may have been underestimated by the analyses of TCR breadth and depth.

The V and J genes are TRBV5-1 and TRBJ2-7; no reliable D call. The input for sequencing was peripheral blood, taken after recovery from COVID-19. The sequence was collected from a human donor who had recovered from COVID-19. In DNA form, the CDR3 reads TGCGCCAGCAGCTTGGGTAATACGGGCGAGCAGTACTTC. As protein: CASSLGNTGEQYF.